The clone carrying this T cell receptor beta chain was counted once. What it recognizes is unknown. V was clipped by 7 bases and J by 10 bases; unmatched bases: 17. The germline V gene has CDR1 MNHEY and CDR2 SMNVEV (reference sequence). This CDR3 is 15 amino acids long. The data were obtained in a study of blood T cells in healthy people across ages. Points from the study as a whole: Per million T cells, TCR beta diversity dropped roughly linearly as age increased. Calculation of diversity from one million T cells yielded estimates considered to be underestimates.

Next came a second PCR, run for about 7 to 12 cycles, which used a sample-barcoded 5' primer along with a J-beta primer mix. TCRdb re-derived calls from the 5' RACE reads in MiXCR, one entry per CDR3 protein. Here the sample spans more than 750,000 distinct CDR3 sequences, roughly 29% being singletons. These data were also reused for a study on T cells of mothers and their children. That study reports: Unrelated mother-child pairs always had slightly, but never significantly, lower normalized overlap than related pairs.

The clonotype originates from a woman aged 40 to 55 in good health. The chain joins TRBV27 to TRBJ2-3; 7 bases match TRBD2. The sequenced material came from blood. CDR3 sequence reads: CASILGTGPGRAQYF. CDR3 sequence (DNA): TGTGCCAGCATTCTCGGGACGGGGCCGGGGAGGGCGCAGTATTTT.